The entry that follows covers one T cell receptor beta chain sequence. What it recognizes is unknown. This entry comes from a study of shared clonotypes between healthy human individuals. Background on the study: Donors were a couple of women and three men aged 18 to 49. CD4 naive and CD4 memory each took three plates per donor, while CD8 naive took two and CD8 memory one. Study-level findings and limits: A limitation of the genetic and exposure-history diversity represented arose from few donors. Larger estimated richness was generally recorded for naive subsets relative to memory subsets.

In germline, CDR1 is LNHNV, CDR2 YYDKDF (reference sequence). The CDR3 is made up of 19 amino acids. Germline trimming cut 2 bases from V and 0 bases from J; bases unmatched to any gene: 13. Sequencing used immunoSEQ multiplex PCR; TCRdb keeps in-frame clones, though not all of them. The sample records 550,000 to 800,000 clones, around 72% being singletons. The sequenced material came from memory CD4+ T cells sorted from blood. The sample's subset: CD45RA-negative fraction. The chain combines TRBV15 with TRBJ2-7, with TRBD1 matching over 10 bases. The sequence came from a woman aged 25-40 years in good health. The CDR3 loop is CATSRHRASGTGASYEQYF. The CDR3 DNA sequence: TGTGCCACCAGCAGACATAGGGCTTCCGGGACAGGGGCCTCCTACGAGCAGTACTTC.